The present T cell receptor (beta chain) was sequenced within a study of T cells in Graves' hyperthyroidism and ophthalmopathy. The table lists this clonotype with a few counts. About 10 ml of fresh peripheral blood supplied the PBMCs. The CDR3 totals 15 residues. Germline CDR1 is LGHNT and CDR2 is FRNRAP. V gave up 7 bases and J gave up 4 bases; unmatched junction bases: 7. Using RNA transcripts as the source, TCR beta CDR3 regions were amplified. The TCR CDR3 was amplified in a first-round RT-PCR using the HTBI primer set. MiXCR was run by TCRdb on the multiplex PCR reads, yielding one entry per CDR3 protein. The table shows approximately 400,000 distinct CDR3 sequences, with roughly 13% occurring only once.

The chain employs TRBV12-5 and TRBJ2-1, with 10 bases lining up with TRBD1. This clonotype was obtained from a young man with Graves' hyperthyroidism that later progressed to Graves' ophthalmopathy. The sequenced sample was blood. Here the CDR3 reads CASAPGTGVYNEQFF. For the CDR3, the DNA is TGTGCTAGTGCCCCCGGGACAGGGGTATACAATGAGCAGTTCTTC.